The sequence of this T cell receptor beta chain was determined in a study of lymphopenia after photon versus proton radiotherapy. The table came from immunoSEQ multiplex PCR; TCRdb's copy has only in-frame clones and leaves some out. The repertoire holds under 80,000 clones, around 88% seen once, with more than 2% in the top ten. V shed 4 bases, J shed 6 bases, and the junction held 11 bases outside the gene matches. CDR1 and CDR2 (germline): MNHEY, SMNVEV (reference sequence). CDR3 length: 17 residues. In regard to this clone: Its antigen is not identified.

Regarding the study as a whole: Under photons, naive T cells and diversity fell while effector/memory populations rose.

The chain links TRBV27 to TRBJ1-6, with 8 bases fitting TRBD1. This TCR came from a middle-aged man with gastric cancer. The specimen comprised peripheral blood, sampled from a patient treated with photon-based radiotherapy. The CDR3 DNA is TGTGCCAGCAGTTCGTATTCGCAGGGGGCGGTTAATTCACCCCTCCACTTT. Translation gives CASSSYSQGAVNSPLHF.